One TCR beta chain is described in this entry. Antigen unknown. This record belongs to a study of T cell repertoires in ileal Crohn's disease. Study-wide results and caveats: Active smokers at surgery had more clonal expansions than non-smokers.

CDR3 length: 13 amino acids. CDR1 SGHTA and CDR2 FQGTGA come from the germline V gene. Trimming stripped 2 bases from V and 6 bases from J, with 10 bases between. Measured with immunoSEQ multiplex PCR; TCRdb has only the in-frame clones, and not every one. The data show 15,000 or so clones, around 93% seen once. Input material: ileal tissue. This chain uses TRBV7-3 with TRBJ1-1; weak D call: TRBD1 (6 bases). This clonotype originated in an adult with Crohn's disease. CDR3 sequence reads: CASSLVEGAEAFF. The CDR3 coding sequence is TGTGCCAGCAGCTTAGTAGAGGGGGCTGAAGCTTTCTTT.